Below, 20 T cell receptor beta chains from the same sample are listed, as sequenced in a study of Graves' ophthalmopathy and Graves' hyperthyroidism. The authors amplified TCR beta CDR3 regions from RNA transcripts. RT-PCR in the first round used HTBI primers; a second-round multiplex PCR followed. In TCRdb, the multiplex PCR reads were re-called with MiXCR into one record per CDR3 protein. The table lists some 1.1 million distinct CDR3 sequences, roughly 35% of them singletons, with 11% in the top ten. Sequences were obtained from peripheral blood or thyroid tissue (not recorded which). The receptor source for this set is an adult man with Graves' hyperthyroidism.

Of note for this clonotype: Germline and junction disagree at one end, which may indicate a read error. The V call is TRBV4-1, the J call TRBJ1-6; 10 nucleotides agree with TRBD1. Germline-derived CDR1 and CDR2 are MGHRA and YSYEKL. This CDR3 has 16 amino acids. The chain's CDR3 is CASSQEVGQGNSPLHF. The CDR3 DNA reads as TGTGCCAGCAGCCAAGAGGTGGGACAGGGGAACTCACCCCTCCACTTT.

This clonotype has at least ten counts. The CDR3: CSVEVSRDGEQYF. The CDR3 DNA is TGCAGCGTTGAAGTTTCTCGGGATGGCGAGCAGTACTTC. The chain uses TRBV29-1 and TRBJ2-7, with a weak D call TRBD2 (5 bases). Germline loops: CDR1 SQVTM, CDR2 ANQGSEA. The CDR3 has 13 residues. Between the trimmed V and J ends, which lost 1 base and 6 bases, there was a span of 13 bases.

The chain carries TRBV11-1 and TRBJ2-5; weak D call: TRBD2 (6 bases). V was shortened by 3 bases and J by 5 bases, with 19 bases between the two germline ends. The CDR3 totals 16 residues. Germline-derived CDR1 and CDR2 are SGHAT and FQDESV (reference sequence). The DNA of the CDR3 is TGTGCCAGCAGCTTCCCTACTAGCTCCGGTTCCGAGACCCAGTACTTC. This encodes CASSFPTSSGSETQYF.

The chain is built from TRBV12-3 or TRBV12-4 and TRBJ1-4; D call uncertain. V shed 4 bases and J shed 4 bases, with 10 bases lying between them. CDR3 size: 14 residues. CDR3 protein: CASSSLGSNEKLFF. The CDR3 bases are TGTGCCAGCAGTTCCCTCGGGAGTAATGAAAAACTGTTTTTT.

This clonotype appeared many times. V usage is TRBV2 and J usage is TRBJ2-2; D call uncertain. The CDR3 runs to 15 residues. Germline values: CDR1 SNHLY, CDR2 FYNNEI. The V end lost 3 bases, the J end lost 1 base, and 9 bases lay between the germline ends. The chain's CDR3 is CASSDRSLNTGELFF. DNA of the CDR3: TGTGCCAGCAGTGATCGAAGTTTGAACACCGGGGAGCTGTTTTTT.

This clonotype was observed a few times. The rearrangement links TRBV4-3 to TRBJ1-5; weak D call: TRBD1 (5 bases). This CDR3 has 15 residues. V was clipped by 0 bases and J by 5 bases, with 11 bases between them. CDR1 and CDR2 (germline): LGHNA, YSLEER. CDR3 coding DNA: TGCGCCAGCAGCCAAGATGCAGGGTCGGATCAGCCCCAGCATTTT. The encoded protein is CASSQDAGSDQPQHF.

This clonotype came up a few times. J is TRBJ2-7 and V is TRBV5-4; TRBD2 matches at 7 bases. After removal of 0 bases from V and 0 bases from J, the junction contained 6 bases not matched to a gene. The CDR3 length is 16 residues. Germline-derived CDR1 and CDR2 are SGHNT and YYREEE (reference sequence). CDR3 region: CASSLGLAESSYEQYF. The CDR3 DNA follows: TGTGCCAGCAGCTTGGGGCTAGCGGAAAGCTCCTACGAGCAGTACTTC. The complete variable domain, with remaining parts taken from reference TRBV5-4 and TRBJ2-7, reads ETGVTQSPTHLIKTRGQQVTLRCSSQSGHNTVSWYQQALGQGPQFIFQYYREEENGRGNFPPRFSGLQFPNYSSELNVNALELDDSALYLCASSLGLAESSYEQYFGPGTRLTVT.

This clonotype was recorded at least ten times. V usage is TRBV19 and J usage is TRBJ1-5; possibly TRBD1 for D (6 bases). Between the trimmed V and J ends, which lost 2 bases and 7 bases, there was a span of 15 bases. Germline assignment: CDR1 LNHDA and CDR2 SQIVND (reference sequence). There are 15 residues in the CDR3. The CDR3, as DNA: TGTGCCAGTAGTATACCCACAGGGTACGGGCAGCCCCAGCATTTT. Translating gives CASSIPTGYGQPQHF.

The J gene is TRBJ1-1, the V gene TRBV2; the D gene is possibly TRBD1 (5 bases). Germline V gene data show CDR1 as SNHLY and CDR2 as FYNNEI. The CDR3 covers 15 residues. Deletions cut 7 bases from V and 5 bases from J, with 20 bases between. Here the CDR3 reads CASTGLLATGTEAFF. The DNA for the CDR3 is TGTGCCAGCACGGGACTATTAGCCACCGGGACTGAAGCTTTCTTT.

As concerns this clonotype: It is unclear where the CDR3 begins or ends on the DNA, so no DNA is shown, and the CDR3 is as TCRdb lists it. The V call is TRBV25-1, the J call TRBJ2-7; the D segment call TRBD1 is taken from the table without a DNA check. Germline CDR1 is MGHDK and CDR2 is SYGVNS. The CDR3 is made up of 18 amino acids, end residues included. Here the CDR3 reads CDSSIYLCSAVREYEQYF.

This clonotype has a count of ten or more. The V call is TRBV7-9, the J call TRBJ1-2; D gene ambiguous. The V gene's germline CDR1 is SEHNR and CDR2 FQNEAQ (reference sequence). The CDR3 has 13 amino acids. V lost 5 bases to trimming and J lost 5 bases, with 12 bases between them. This chain's CDR3 is CASSAYLGYGYTF. The CDR3 DNA is TGTGCCAGCAGCGCCTACTTGGGGTATGGCTACACCTTC.

Many counts were recorded for this clonotype. The rearrangement joins TRBV10-3 to TRBJ2-7, with 9 bases aligning to TRBD1. With 10 bases clipped from V and 2 bases from J, the junction kept 6 bases outside the gene matches. CDR3 length equals 13 residues. Germline loops: CDR1 ENHRY, CDR2 SYGVKD. CDR3 in amino acids: CATTGTGTYEQYF. The CDR3 DNA reads as TGTGCCACGACCGGGACAGGGACCTACGAGCAGTACTTC.

The chain couples TRBV29-1 to TRBJ2-5, with 13 bases lining up with TRBD2. CDR3 length equals 15 residues. In germline, CDR1 is SQVTM, CDR2 ANQGSEA. J was trimmed by 7 bases and V by 5 bases; bases with no gene match: 10. The CDR3 DNA reads TGCAGCGTTCCTGGAGGGACTAGCGGGATGAGGACCCAGTACTTC. Translation gives CSVPGGTSGMRTQYF.

This chain joins TRBV7-2 and TRBJ2-7; 9 bases match TRBD2. Germline assignment: CDR1 SGHTA and CDR2 FQGNSA. V shed 3 bases, J shed 3 bases, and the junction held 6 bases outside the gene matches. The CDR3 is made up of 15 amino acids. This chain's CDR3 is CASSLSGGSIYEQYF. Here the CDR3 DNA reads TGTGCCAGCAGCTTGAGCGGGGGGTCCATCTACGAGCAGTACTTC. Full variable domain (remainder filled in from reference TRBV7-2 and TRBJ2-7): GAGVSQSPSNKVTEKGKDVELRCDPISGHTALYWYRQSLGQGLEFLIYFQGNSAPDKSGLPSDRFSAERTGGSVSTLTIQRTQQEDSAVYLCASSLSGGSIYEQYFGPGTRLTVT.

Note on this clonotype: This sequence may be a read error, since a much larger clone differs from it by one base. The V and J genes are TRBV7-9 and TRBJ1-4; no definite D call. V was clipped by 5 bases and J by 10 bases, with 17 bases between them. Germline V gives CDR1 SEHNR, CDR2 FQNEAQ (reference sequence). The CDR3 contains 14 residues. CDR3: CASSIVGLRRKLFF. In DNA, the CDR3 is TGTGCCAGCAGCATAGTTGGGTTGCGAAGAAAACTGTTTTTT.

The chain has TRBV6-9 and TRBJ1-2, with 7 nucleotides matching TRBD1. Germline CDR1 MNHGY, CDR2 SVAAGI. The ends lost 5 bases at V and 7 bases at J; junction bases unmatched: 10. The CDR3 loop spans 14 amino acids. This chain's CDR3 is CASSPIDRVVGYTF. Here the CDR3 DNA reads TGTGCCAGCAGTCCCATCGACAGGGTGGTTGGCTACACCTTC.

To note about this clonotype: A much more abundant neighbour one base away suggests this may be a read error. The chain employs TRBV20-1 and TRBJ1-5, with TRBD1 as a possible D gene (6 bases). Deletions cut 6 bases from V and 6 bases from J, with 18 bases between. The germline V gene encodes CDR1 DFQATT and CDR2 SNEGSKA (reference sequence). This CDR3 comprises 14 residues. The CDR3 loop reads CSAPGRGAIQPQHF. The CDR3 coding sequence is TGCAGTGCACCCGGACGGGGGGCGATTCAGCCCCAGCATTTT.

This clonotype was picked up many times. The chain couples TRBV9 to TRBJ1-4, with no clear D. The CDR3 is 13 amino acids. The V gene lost 3 bases and the J gene lost 7 bases, with 10 bases spanning the gap. Germline assignment: CDR1 SGDLS and CDR2 YYNGEE. Here the CDR3 DNA reads TGTGCCAGCAGCGGCGGCAGAGCTGAAAAACTGTTTTTT. Translation: CASSGGRAEKLFF. The variable domain in full, with the rest retrieved from reference TRBV9 and TRBJ1-4, is DSGVTQTPKHLITATGQRVTLRCSPRSGDLSVYWYQQSLDQGLQFLIQYYNGEERAKGNILERFSAQQFPDLHSELNLSSLELGDSALYFCASSGGRAEKLFFGSGTQLSVL.

This clonotype was seen a few times. This sequence joins TRBV6-5 and TRBJ2-7, with 9 bases aligning to TRBD1. Per germline, CDR1 MNHEY and CDR2 SVGAGI. After removal of 6 bases from V and 4 bases from J, the junction contained 10 bases not matched to a gene. The CDR3 totals 15 residues. In nucleotides, the CDR3 is TGTGCCAGCAGATCCCTACAGGGGGCTGGTTACGAGCAGTACTTC. Translated, it gives CASRSLQGAGYEQYF.

The rearrangement links TRBV7-2 to TRBJ1-5, with 8 bases lining up with TRBD1. The CDR3 spans 17 residues. In germline, CDR1 is SGHTA, CDR2 FQGNSA. The V gene end was trimmed by 6 bases and the J gene end by 6 bases; junction bases not matched to a gene: 16. The CDR3 reads CASSYSTGGGGGQPQHF. DNA for the CDR3: TGTGCCAGCAGTTACTCCACAGGGGGAGGGGGCGGTCAGCCCCAGCATTTT.